The sequence of this T cell receptor (beta chain) was determined in a study of long-term antiretroviral therapy in people with HIV (dated by TCRdb to the early 2020s). With respect to the entire study: The earliest samples were collected roughly a decade before the 2015 WHO recommendation for immediate ART, at a time when ART was usually postponed until CD4 counts fell. A retrospective serial study tested whether ART initiation and durable HIV suppression were associated with changes in peripheral blood TRB repertoire composition and diversity. A total of 192 cryopreserved PBMC samples came from around 30 adults with confirmed HIV infection and were collected serially over a mean of roughly six years (range 1-12). Among the 30 to 35 participants with HIV, over nine were female. Test extractions of a monoclonal T-cell line alongside under 35 polyclonal samples showed no cross-contamination during QIAcube processing. The paper's findings and limits, for the study overall: Inferences about post-ART repertoire changes were limited because no data were available on ART adherence, viral resistance or therapy changes. The samples span the years 2004 to 2017, and the ART regimens used at that time may not be as effective as current regimens. Because pre-ART samples had limited cell numbers, profiling was done on unsorted PBMC rather than on sorted CD4+ and CD8+ T cells. ART initiation was associated with a significant increase in TRB diversity, but diversity stayed significantly below transplant donor controls even after long-term ART. Expanded TRB clones identified before ART initiation dominated the repertoire across all time points, though the dominance fluctuated and decreased in many PLHIV after ART. CDR3 length ranges in HIV repertoires were narrower than in controls, and network structure suggested an antigen-experienced repertoire with only a slight naive shift after ART. Because PBMC availability was limited, only the TCR beta chain was sequenced, with no alpha chain pairing.

To be included, a participant needed at least one PBMC sample from before ART initiation plus at least two post-ART samples. All participants with HIV were treated in the United States of America. Cryopreserved samples of 1-10 million PBMC were thawed and washed before DNA extraction. At the time of the earliest PBMC sample, participants with HIV were aged between roughly 20 and 60 years. PBMC samples from each participant spanned 1-4 timepoints before ART initiation and 2-8 timepoints after ART initiation, with a median of 7 samples. Serial HIV viral load, CD4+ T-cell count, ART history and demographic data were obtained for every participant. Genomic DNA was extracted from unsorted PBMC with a Qiagen kit on a QIAcube, with processing performed in batches of 12 samples. As concerns this clone: There is no known antigen for this receptor. Base qualities are not at hand, and no much larger clone is one base apart.

V loses 4 bases, J loses 4 bases, and the germline ends lie 6 bases apart. The CDR3 holds 12 amino acids from the cysteine to the phenylalanine. Just CDR3 DNA is preserved here, 36 bases in frame from base 1. Sequences SGHNT (CDR1) and YENEEA (CDR2) are obtained from the germline V gene. The immunoSEQ hsTCRB v3.0 assay was used at survey level resolution for TRB variable region sequencing. TRB sequencing targeted a depth of roughly 35,000-55,000 T-cell genomes per sample. Pooled TRB libraries were sequenced on an Illumina MiSeq with a v3 150-cycle kit. The published analysis was carried out like this. Analysis of repertoires was carried out in R inside a reproducible Nextflow workflow spanning QC, data transformation and analysis. Custom analyses were implemented in LymphoSeq2, an R package for AIRR-Seq data exploration. A few samples that yielded fewer than 5000 total TRB sequences were excluded, so that approximately 200 HIV repertoires were analyzed. Among the 180 to 200 HIV repertoires that were kept, roughly 58 were collected before ART initiation and roughly 130 were collected after ART initiation. Repertoires were downsampled to 5000 TRB nucleotide sequences, with summary statistics averaged over 100 downsampling iterations. Only TRB sequences with CDR3 regions of at least seven amino acids were retained for analysis. Two measures captured diversity: a Shannon entropy-derived clonality score and the Gini coefficient. In the repertoire networks, any two of the top 5000 CDR3 amino acid sequences were connected whenever the two sequences differed by an edit distance of one. For TRB CDR3 amino acid sequences, antigen specificity groups and MHC restriction were predicted with GLIPH2. Known CMV, EBV, HIV or tissue antigen associations were flagged by matching CDR3 amino acid sequences against VDJdb and McPAS-TCR. Pre-ART, post-ART and control groups were compared with Wilcoxon signed-rank tests and Holm-Bonferroni correction. TCRdb provides this immuneACCESS table in a form limited to in-frame rearrangements. Some clones are lacking; in checked studies, under half of them reflect an unresolved V gene, and why the rest are absent is not known. V and J calls and clone size are copied from that table; D and trimming were computed from the DNA. Across this sample there are 15,000 to 20,000 clones, with roughly 79% seen only once. The leading ten clones occupy roughly 10% of the sample.

The sequenced sample was unsorted PBMCs, obtained 2.3 years after starting antiretroviral therapy. The source of this sequence is a woman aged 40-49 years with HIV. The chain is made from TRBV11-3 and TRBJ2-3, with the D gene call left open. The DNA sequence is given as TGTGCCAGCAGCTACGTGGCAGATACGCAGTATTTT. It is translated as CASSYVADTQYF.